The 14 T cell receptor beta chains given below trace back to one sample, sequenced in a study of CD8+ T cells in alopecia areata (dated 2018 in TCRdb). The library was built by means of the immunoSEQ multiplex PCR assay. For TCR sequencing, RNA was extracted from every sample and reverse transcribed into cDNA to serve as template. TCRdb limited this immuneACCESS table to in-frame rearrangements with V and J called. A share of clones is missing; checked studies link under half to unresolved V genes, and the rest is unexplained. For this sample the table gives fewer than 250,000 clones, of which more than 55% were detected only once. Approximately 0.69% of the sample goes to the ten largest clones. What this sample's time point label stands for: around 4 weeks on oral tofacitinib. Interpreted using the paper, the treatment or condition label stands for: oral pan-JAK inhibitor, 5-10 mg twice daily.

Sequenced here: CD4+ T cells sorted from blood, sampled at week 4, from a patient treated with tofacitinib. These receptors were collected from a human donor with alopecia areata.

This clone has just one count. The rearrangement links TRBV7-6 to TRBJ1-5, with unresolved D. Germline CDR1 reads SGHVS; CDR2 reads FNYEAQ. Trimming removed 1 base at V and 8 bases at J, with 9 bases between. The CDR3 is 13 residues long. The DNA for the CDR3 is TGTGCCAGCAGCTTAGGGGCGTTAGAGCCCCAGCATTTT. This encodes CASSLGALEPQHF. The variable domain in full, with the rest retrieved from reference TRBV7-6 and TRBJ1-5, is GAGVSQSPRYKVTKRGQDVALRCDPISGHVSLYWYRQALGQGPEFLTYFNYEAQQDKSGLPNDRFSAERPEGSISTLTIQRTEQRDSAMYRCASSLGALEPQHFGDGTRLSIL.

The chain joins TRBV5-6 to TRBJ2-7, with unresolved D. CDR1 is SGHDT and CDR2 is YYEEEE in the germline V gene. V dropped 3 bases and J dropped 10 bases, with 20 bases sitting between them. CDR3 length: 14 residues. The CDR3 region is CASSSRAGLPTQYF. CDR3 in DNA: TGTGCCAGCAGCTCGCGCGCCGGGCTCCCAACCCAGTACTTC.

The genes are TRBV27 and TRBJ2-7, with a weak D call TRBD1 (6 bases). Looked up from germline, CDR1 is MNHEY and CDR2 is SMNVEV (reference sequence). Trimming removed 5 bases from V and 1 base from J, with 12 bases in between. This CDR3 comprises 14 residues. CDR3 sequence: CASSPLGTSYEQYF. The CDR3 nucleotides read TGTGCCAGCAGTCCACTCGGGACATCCTACGAGCAGTACTTC.

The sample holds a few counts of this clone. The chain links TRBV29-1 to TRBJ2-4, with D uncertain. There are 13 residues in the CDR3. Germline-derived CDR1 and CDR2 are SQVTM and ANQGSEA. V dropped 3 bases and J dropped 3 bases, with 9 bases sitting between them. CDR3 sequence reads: CSVDTSVKNIQYF. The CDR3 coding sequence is TGCAGCGTTGACACCAGCGTCAAAAACATTCAGTACTTC.

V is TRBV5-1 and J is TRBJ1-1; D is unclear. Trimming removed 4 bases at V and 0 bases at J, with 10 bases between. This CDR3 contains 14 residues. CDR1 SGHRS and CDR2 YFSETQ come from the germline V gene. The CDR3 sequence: CASSPGLMNTEAFF. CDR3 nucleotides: TGCGCCAGCAGCCCCGGACTGATGAACACTGAAGCTTTCTTT.

The CDR3 DNA reads as TGTGCCAGCAGCCGGGGCTCGGGAGGGCCCACGGATACGCAGTATTTT. Translation: CASSRGSGGPTDTQYF. The V call is TRBV11-2, the J call TRBJ2-3; 8 bases align to TRBD2. Germline values: CDR1 SGHAT, CDR2 FQNNGV. This CDR3 has 16 amino acids. The V gene end was trimmed by 5 bases and the J gene end by 6 bases; junction bases not matched to a gene: 13.

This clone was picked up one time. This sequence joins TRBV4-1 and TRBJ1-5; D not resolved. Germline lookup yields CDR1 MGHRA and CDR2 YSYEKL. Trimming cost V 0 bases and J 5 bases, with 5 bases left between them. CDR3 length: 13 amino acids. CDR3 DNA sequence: TGCGCCAGCAGCCAAGACTCCCATCAGCCCCAGCATTTT. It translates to CASSQDSHQPQHF.

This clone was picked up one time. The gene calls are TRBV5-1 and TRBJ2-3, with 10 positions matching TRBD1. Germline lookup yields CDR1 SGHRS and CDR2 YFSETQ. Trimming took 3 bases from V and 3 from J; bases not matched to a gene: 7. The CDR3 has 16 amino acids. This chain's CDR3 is CASSSQGTGVTDTQYF. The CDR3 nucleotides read TGCGCCAGCAGCTCCCAGGGGACAGGGGTGACAGATACGCAGTATTTT.

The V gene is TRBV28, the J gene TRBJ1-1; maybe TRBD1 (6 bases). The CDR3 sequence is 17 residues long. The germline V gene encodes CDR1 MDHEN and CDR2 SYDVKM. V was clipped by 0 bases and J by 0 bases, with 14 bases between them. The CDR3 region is CASSLWARGTMNTEAFF. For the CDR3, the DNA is TGTGCCAGCAGTTTATGGGCCAGGGGAACCATGAACACTGAAGCTTTCTTT.

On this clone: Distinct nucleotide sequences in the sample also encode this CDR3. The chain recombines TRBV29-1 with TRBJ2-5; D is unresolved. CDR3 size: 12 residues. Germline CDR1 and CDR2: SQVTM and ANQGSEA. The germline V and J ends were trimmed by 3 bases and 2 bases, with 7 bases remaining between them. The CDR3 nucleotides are TGCAGCGTTGACAGGACGCAAGAGACCCAGTACTTC. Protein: CSVDRTQETQYF.

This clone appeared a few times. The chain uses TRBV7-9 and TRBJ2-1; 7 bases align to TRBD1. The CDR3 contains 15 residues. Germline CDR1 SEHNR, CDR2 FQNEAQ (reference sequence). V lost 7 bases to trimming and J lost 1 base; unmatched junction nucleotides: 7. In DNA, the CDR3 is TGTGCCAGCACCACAACGGGACAGTCCTACAATGAGCAGTTCTTC. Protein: CASTTTGQSYNEQFF.

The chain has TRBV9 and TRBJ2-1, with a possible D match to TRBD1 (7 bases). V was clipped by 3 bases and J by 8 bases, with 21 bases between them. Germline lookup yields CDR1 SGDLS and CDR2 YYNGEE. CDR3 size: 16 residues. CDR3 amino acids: CASSETGTGPGDEQFF. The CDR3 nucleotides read TGTGCCAGCAGCGAGACAGGGACCGGTCCGGGGGATGAGCAGTTCTTC.

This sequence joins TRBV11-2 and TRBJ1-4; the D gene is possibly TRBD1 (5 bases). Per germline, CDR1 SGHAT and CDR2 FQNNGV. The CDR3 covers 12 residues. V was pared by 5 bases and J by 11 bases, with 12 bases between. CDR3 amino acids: CASSRGREKLFF. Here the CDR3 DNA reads TGTGCCAGCAGCAGGGGACGGGAGAAACTGTTTTTT.

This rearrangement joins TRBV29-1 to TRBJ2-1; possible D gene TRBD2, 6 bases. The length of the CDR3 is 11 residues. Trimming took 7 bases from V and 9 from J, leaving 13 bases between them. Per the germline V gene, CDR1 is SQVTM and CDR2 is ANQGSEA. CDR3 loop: CSETQGGEQFF. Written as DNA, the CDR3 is TGCAGCGAAACTCAGGGAGGTGAGCAGTTCTTC.